These 18 T cell receptor beta chains were sequenced from one sample in a study of T-cell memory formation after mild COVID-19. TCRdb re-analysed the 5' RACE reads in MiXCR, keeping a single row per CDR3 protein. The table lists some 320,000 distinct CDR3 sequences, around 15% of them singletons. Sequencing was done on a sample of PBMCs or a T cell subset sorted from them (not recorded which). All receptors come from a man aged 18-30 years who had mild COVID-19 (a few samples of this study predate the infection). Cell type and time point are not known.

This clonotype appeared a few times. This chain uses TRBV4-3 with TRBJ2-1, with TRBD2 matching over 9 bases. CDR1 LGHNA and CDR2 YSLEER come from the germline V gene. This CDR3 comprises 16 residues. V shed 0 bases, J shed 4 bases, and the junction held 4 bases outside the gene matches. The CDR3 DNA sequence: TGCGCCAGCAGCCAAGATATGAGCGGGGGGTACAATGAGCAGTTCTTC. Its protein is CASSQDMSGGYNEQFF.

In this sample, this clonotype turned up a few times. The chain employs TRBV6-1 and TRBJ1-5, with D unresolved. Germline CDR1 reads MNHNS; CDR2 reads SASEGT. The CDR3 is made up of 15 amino acids. Trimming took off 2 bases at V and 2 bases at J, with 10 bases between the two ends. CDR3 bases: TGTGCCAGCAGTGAATACGCGCTCGGCAATCAGCCCCAGCATTTT. It encodes CASSEYALGNQPQHF.

The rearrangement joins TRBV6-6 to TRBJ1-1, with 9 positions matching TRBD1. This CDR3 region has 15 residues. Per the germline V gene, CDR1 is MNHNY and CDR2 is SVGAGI (reference sequence). Trimming took 5 bases from V and 2 from J; bases not matched to a gene: 6. This CDR3 reads CASSKPGQGNTEAFF. CDR3 nucleotides: TGTGCCAGCAGTAAGCCGGGACAGGGTAACACTGAAGCTTTCTTT.

The gene calls are TRBV28 and TRBJ2-4, with a tentative D call TRBD2 (5 bases). From germline, CDR1 is MDHEN and CDR2 SYDVKM. V was pared by 4 bases and J by 3 bases, with 16 bases between. This CDR3 is built from 16 residues. The CDR3 DNA is TGTGCCAGCAGTTCGCACACGGACTTTGGCAAAAACATTCAGTACTTC. Translation gives CASSSHTDFGKNIQYF.

This clonotype was recorded at least ten times. The rearrangement links TRBV7-3 to TRBJ2-1; D may be TRBD1 (5 bases). There are 14 residues in the CDR3. In germline, CDR1 is SGHTA, CDR2 FQGTGA. Trimming stripped 1 base from V and 5 bases from J, with 9 bases between. The CDR3 sequence: CASSLSGAHNEQFF. CDR3 DNA sequence: TGTGCCAGCAGCTTAAGTGGGGCGCACAATGAGCAGTTCTTC. The full variable domain, in which reference TRBV7-3 and TRBJ2-1 provide the parts outside the CDR3, is GAGVSQTPSNKVTEKGKYVELRCDPISGHTALYWYRQSLGQGPEFLIYFQGTGAADDSGLPNDRFFAVRPEGSVSTLKIQRTERGDSAVYLCASSLSGAHNEQFFGPGTRLTVL.

In its sample, this clonotype was seen many times. V is TRBV7-2 and J is TRBJ1-1, with 8 nucleotides matching TRBD1. CDR3 length: 13 amino acids. CDR1 is SGHTA and CDR2 is FQGNSA in the germline V gene. Trimming removed 3 bases from V and 4 bases from J; junction bases left unmatched: 1. CDR3 protein: CASSLTGATEAFF. The CDR3 coding sequence is TGTGCCAGCAGCTTGACAGGGGCCACTGAAGCTTTCTTT. The variable domain in full, with the rest retrieved from reference TRBV7-2 and TRBJ1-1, is GAGVSQSPSNKVTEKGKDVELRCDPISGHTALYWYRQSLGQGLEFLIYFQGNSAPDKSGLPSDRFSAERTGGSVSTLTIQRTQQEDSAVYLCASSLTGATEAFFGQGTRLTVV.

V gene TRBV6-5 combines with J gene TRBJ2-7; tentatively, D is TRBD1 or TRBD2 (6 bases each). The V and J ends lost 6 bases and 6 bases respectively, with 21 bases between them. CDR1 and CDR2 (germline): MNHEY, SVGAGI. This CDR3 spans 15 amino acids. CDR3 sequence: CASRAPSGAIFEQYF. Here the CDR3 DNA reads TGTGCCAGCAGAGCCCCGTCGGGGGCCATCTTCGAGCAGTACTTC.

The rearrangement links TRBV7-2 to TRBJ2-3; D perhaps matches TRBD2 (6 bases). V was trimmed by 6 bases and J by 2 bases, leaving 15 bases between them. There are 15 residues in the CDR3. Germline CDR1 and CDR2: SGHTA and FQGNSA. In DNA, the CDR3 is TGTGCCAGCAGTCGGGGGACCGACTACACAGATACGCAGTATTTT. This gives the protein CASSRGTDYTDTQYF. Filled out from reference TRBV7-2 and TRBJ2-3, the complete variable domain reads GAGVSQSPSNKVTEKGKDVELRCDPISGHTALYWYRQSLGQGLEFLIYFQGNSAPDKSGLPSDRFSAERTGGSVSTLTIQRTQQEDSAVYLCASSRGTDYTDTQYFGPGTRLTVL.

This clonotype showed up many times. This chain connects TRBV7-8 to TRBJ2-7; possibly TRBD1 for D (6 bases). V was cut by 5 bases and J by 6 bases, with 14 bases left in between. CDR1 and CDR2 from the germline V gene are SGHVS and FQNEAQ. The CDR3 totals 13 residues. Here the CDR3 DNA reads TGTGCCAGCAGCCAGGACACAGGGAGCGAGCAGTACGTC. The encoded protein is CASSQDTGSEQYV.

This clonotype was recorded a few times. V and J are TRBV3-1 and TRBJ2-3, with D unclear. The CDR3 spans 13 residues. Germline lookup yields CDR1 LGHDT and CDR2 YNNKEL (reference sequence). V was trimmed by 4 bases and J by 4 bases, leaving 9 bases between them. Written as DNA, the CDR3 is TGTGCCAGCAGCCGACTGCTCGCAGATACGCAGTATTTT. It specifies CASSRLLADTQYF.

This clonotype has a handful of counts. An end of the junction differs from the germline gene, which may be a read error. This chain joins TRBV12-3 or TRBV12-4 and TRBJ1-2; a weak D match, TRBD1 (5 bases). CDR3 length equals 12 residues. The chain's CDR3 is CASSFVGAGLNF. The DNA for the CDR3 is TGTGCCAGCAGTTTCGTCGGGGCAGGGTTAAACTTC.

This rearrangement joins TRBV27 to TRBJ2-7; a possible D gene is TRBD2 (7 bases). The CDR3 has 13 amino acids. Germline lookup yields CDR1 MNHEY and CDR2 SMNVEV (reference sequence). V was shortened by 1 base and J by 7 bases, with 11 bases between the two germline ends. The CDR3 bases are TGTGCCAGCAGTTTATTGGGGGGGCGTGAGCAGTACTTC. It yields the protein CASSLLGGREQYF.

This clonotype was seen a single time. The chain couples TRBV3-1 to TRBJ1-6, with 7 positions matching TRBD1. CDR1 and CDR2 from the germline V gene are LGHDT and YNNKEL (reference sequence). The CDR3 has 17 amino acids. J lost 5 bases, V lost 5 bases, and 12 bases had no gene match. CDR3 residues: CASSDSSTTGNNSPLHF. In DNA, the CDR3 is TGTGCCAGCAGCGACTCCTCAACGACAGGGAATAATTCACCCCTCCACTTT.

CDR3 in amino acids: CAWSARDSTPKYF. The CDR3 DNA follows: TGTGCCTGGAGTGCCCGGGACTCTACTCCGAAGTACTTC. The chain joins TRBV30 to TRBJ2-5, with TRBD2 as a possible D gene (6 bases). Between the trimmed V and J ends, which lost 1 base and 12 bases, there was a span of 18 bases. The germline V gene has CDR1 GTSNPN and CDR2 SVGIG (reference sequence). This CDR3 is built from 13 residues.

V gene TRBV6-5 combines with J gene TRBJ1-2, with D tentatively TRBD1 (6 bases). V was cut by 7 bases and J by 6 bases, with 24 bases left in between. Germline CDR1 and CDR2: MNHEY and SVGAGI. The CDR3 extends over 16 amino acids. The CDR3 bases are TGTGCCAGCAATCCCGGCATCGAGACAGGCGTTCATGGCTACACCTTC. Residues: CASNPGIETGVHGYTF.

This chain joins TRBV7-2 and TRBJ1-2; D gene uncertain. The CDR3 runs to 12 residues. CDR1 is SGHTA, CDR2 FQGNSA, per germline. The V gene lost 7 bases and the J gene lost 0 bases, with 6 bases spanning the gap. CDR3 nucleotide sequence: TGTGCCAGCATAACCTCTAACTATGGCTACACCTTC. Its protein is CASITSNYGYTF.

This clonotype was seen a handful of times. The V gene is TRBV29-1, the J gene TRBJ2-3; 7 bases line up with TRBD2. V lost 6 bases, J lost 4 bases, and 19 bases stayed unmatched. Germline V gene data show CDR1 as SQVTM and CDR2 as ANQGSEA. The CDR3 consists of 17 residues. The CDR3 spells CSVAMGDYIAFADTQYF. In DNA, the CDR3 is TGCAGCGTAGCAATGGGGGACTATATTGCATTTGCAGATACGCAGTATTTT.

The chain couples TRBV6-5 to TRBJ2-1; possibly TRBD2 for D (5 bases). Trimming left V 1 base short and J 6 bases short, with 10 bases between. CDR3 length: 14 residues. CDR1 MNHEY and CDR2 SVGAGI come from the germline V gene. CDR3 bases: TGTGCCAGCAGTTACTTCCAGCGGATCAATGAGCAGTTCTTC. Its translation: CASSYFQRINEQFF.